This T cell receptor beta chain is from a study of blood T cell repertoires in COVID-19. Profiled with immunoSEQ multiplex PCR; TCRdb holds only in-frame clones, not every one. The sample includes 140,000 or so clones, approximately 88% seen only once; the top ten take 4.5% to 6%. CDR3 size: 16 residues. The germline CDR1 and CDR2 sequences are PRHDT and FYEKMQ (reference sequence). Trimming cost V 1 base and J 5 bases; bases outside gene matches: 8. Sequenced input: peripheral blood. This receptor was taken from a human donor in a cohort sampled during active COVID-19. V and J are TRBV13 and TRBJ2-5; TRBD2 aligns across 9 bases. The CDR3 nucleotides read TGTGCCAGCAGCTTAGAAGCGCGGGAGGGTCGGGAGACCCAGTACTTC. It specifies CASSLEAREGRETQYF. Looking up the rest from reference TRBV13 and TRBJ2-5 gives the full variable domain: AAGVIQSPRHLIKEKRETATLKCYPIPRHDTVYWYQQGPGQDPQFLISFYEKMQSDKGSIPDRFSAQQFSDYHSELNMSSLELGDSALYFCASSLEAREGRETQYFGPGTRLLVL.